Sequencing of this T cell receptor (beta chain) was carried out in a study of blood T cell repertoires in COVID-19. Study at large: Sample material is recorded as cDNA or gDNA derived from T cells, B-cell-depleted T cells, or PBMCs.

This CDR3 comprises 12 residues. Germline values: CDR1 LNHDA, CDR2 SQIVND (reference sequence). Trimming removed 7 bases from V and 1 base from J, with 4 bases in between. Produced via immunoSEQ multiplex PCR; TCRdb's table is partial and in-frame only. The sample comprises about 180,000 clones, approximately 83% of which are singletons, and 3% to 4% rests with the top ten. This clone came up a few times. The rearrangement joins TRBV19 to TRBJ2-2; D unclear. The receptor comes from a man aged 60 to 69 with acute or convalescent COVID-19. The sequenced sample was peripheral blood. The CDR3: CASNKNTGELFF. Here the CDR3 DNA reads TGTGCCAGTAATAAGAACACCGGGGAGCTGTTTTTT.